This is a list of T cell receptor beta chains from one sample in a study of post-analysis software for immune sequencing data. TCRdb ran MiXCR on the PCR reads and lists one entry per CDR3 protein. The sample includes about 570,000 distinct CDR3 sequences, roughly 34% of them seen just once. The sequenced sample was blood. These receptors all stem from a girl aged 2 to 17 with multiple sclerosis. CDR3s leave out the opening cysteine and the closing phenylalanine or tryptophan. The order of the fields is V gene, J gene, CDR3 protein.

TRBV3-1,TRBJ2-7,ASSQRPGPYEQY
TRBV4-1,TRBJ1-2,ASSQAHGSPYGYT
TRBV7-9,-,ASRGGQGDDKNIQY
TRBV10-2,TRBJ2-7,ASRTDRGYNEQY
TRBV20-1,TRBJ2-5,SARDAFQETQY
TRBV5-1,TRBJ2-3,ASSLQGSTDTQY
TRBV6-2/TRBV6-3,TRBJ1-1,ASSRQYTEAF
TRBV5-1,TRBJ2-7,ASSLRDMTGEQY
TRBV7-9,TRBJ1-1,ASRPQGGEAF
TRBV4-2,TRBJ1-1,ASSQEGALGTEAF
TRBV12-3/TRBV12-4,TRBJ1-1,ASSSKGGTEAF
TRBV5-1,TRBJ2-1,ASSWDSRNNEQF
TRBV10-3,TRBJ2-3,AISETRLAGISTDTQY
TRBV2,TRBJ2-5,ASRTSFQETQY
TRBV2,TRBJ2-1,ATGGTRDEQF
TRBV5-1,TRBJ2-5,ASTLGQGRFETQY
TRBV14,TRBJ2-7,ASSQERVRSSYEQY
TRBV5-1,TRBJ1-2,ASSPDRSYGYT
TRBV7-2,TRBJ1-2,ASSHGQGRYGYT
TRBV7-9,TRBJ2-5,ASSPADRVGWETQY
TRBV28,TRBJ2-1,ASSLSGQVLFYNEQF
TRBV5-6,TRBJ2-2,ASSFRAALNTGELF